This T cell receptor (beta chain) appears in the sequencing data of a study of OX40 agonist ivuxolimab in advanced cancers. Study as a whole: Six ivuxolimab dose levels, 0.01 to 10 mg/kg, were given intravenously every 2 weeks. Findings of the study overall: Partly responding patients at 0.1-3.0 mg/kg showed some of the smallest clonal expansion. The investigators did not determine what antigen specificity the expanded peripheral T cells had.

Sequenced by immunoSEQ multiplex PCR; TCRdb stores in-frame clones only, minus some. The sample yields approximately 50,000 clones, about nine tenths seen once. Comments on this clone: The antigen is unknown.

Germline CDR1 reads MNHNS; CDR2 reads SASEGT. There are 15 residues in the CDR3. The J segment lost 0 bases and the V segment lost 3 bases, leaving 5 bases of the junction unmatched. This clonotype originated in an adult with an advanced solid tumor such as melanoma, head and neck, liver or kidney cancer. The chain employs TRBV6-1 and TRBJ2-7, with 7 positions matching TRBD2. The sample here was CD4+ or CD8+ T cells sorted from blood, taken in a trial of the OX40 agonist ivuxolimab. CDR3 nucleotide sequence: TGTGCCAGCAGTGATGGGGGGGTTCGCTCCTACGAGCAGTACTTC. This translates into CASSDGGVRSYEQYF.